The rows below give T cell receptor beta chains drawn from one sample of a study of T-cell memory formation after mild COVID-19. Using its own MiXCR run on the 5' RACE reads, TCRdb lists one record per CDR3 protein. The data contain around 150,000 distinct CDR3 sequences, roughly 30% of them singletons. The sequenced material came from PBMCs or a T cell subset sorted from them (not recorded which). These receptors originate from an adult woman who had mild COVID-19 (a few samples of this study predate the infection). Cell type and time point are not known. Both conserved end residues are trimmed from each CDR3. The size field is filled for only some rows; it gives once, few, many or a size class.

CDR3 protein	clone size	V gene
SASRPPI	.	TRBV20-1
ASKPGDRGSQFTDTQY	few	TRBV6-5
SVEPPNTSGYT	few	TRBV29-1
SASSGSPTEAF	.	TRBV20-1
ASSPPMGARFAPV	few	TRBV4-2
SARDRRGEQY	.	TRBV29-1
AISKDSGGTDTQY	few	TRBV10-3
SASRSSYEQY	few	TRBV20-1
ASSKLPGQGRSYEQY	.	TRBV19
ATSRDKLTWYEQY	few	TRBV15
ATSRDFVEKLF	few	TRBV15
ASSDGGEPNEQF	few	TRBV6-4
ASDAVGEQY	few	TRBV6-1
ASSSTGTGTYEQY	.	TRBV7-8
ATSDLTGSTDTQY	few	TRBV24-1
ASRIVNQPQH	.	TRBV19
ASSPLAGRTDTQY	many	TRBV7-6
ASSGGQGRNYGYT	.	TRBV2
SARVGQGDTDTQY	few	TRBV20-1
ASSWASGRYASYNEQF	.	TRBV12-3/TRBV12-4
ASSPRDWESYEQY	few	TRBV11-2
SAPPGGDSYNEQF	.	TRBV20-1
ASSLAGTSGSNEQF	once	TRBV5-1
ASSSRITSGELF	few	TRBV7-6
ASSLSGLSYEQY	.	TRBV12-3/TRBV12-4
ASSVAKGLGTGELF	.	TRBV9
SADGRSSEAF	.	TRBV20-1
SARRTGGAYQETQY	.	TRBV20-1
ASSRTGGNQPQH	few	TRBV6-6
ASSPLPGQGNNEQF	.	TRBV7-9
SARVGEDRHRNTEAF	few	TRBV20-1
ASSSGVSTDTQY	.	TRBV6-1
ASSLFSGSNTGELF	.	TRBV12-3/TRBV12-4